The rows below give T cell receptor beta chains drawn from one sample of a study of a mutant IDH1 vaccine in newly diagnosed glioma. Antigens for these TCRs are unknown. TCRdb's copy holds only in-frame clones and misses some; the assay was immunoSEQ multiplex PCR. The table records about 26,000 clones, 79% of them present only once. The input for sequencing was PBMCs, taken from a glioma patient whose treatment included an IDH1 peptide vaccine. These receptors were collected from a man in his forties or fifties with glioma. Some clones in this sample may be carry-over from other donors' samples. Both conserved end residues are trimmed from each CDR3. The order of the fields is V gene, J gene, CDR3 protein.

TRBV30	TRBJ1-6	AWGREDREYSPLH
TRBV5-8	TRBJ1-4	ASSGGWGNNEKLF
TRBV11-2	TRBJ2-2	ASASGVNTGELF
TRBV4-2	TRBJ2-3	ASSQEALRTDTQY
TRBV19	TRBJ1-2	ATRRSPNYGYT
TRBV19	TRBJ1-6	ASSRGQYASPLH
TRBV7-2	TRBJ2-1	ASSRGASTGGIYNEQF
TRBV4-1	TRBJ2-7	ASSQVALSGGPPEQY
TRBV5-6	TRBJ1-6	ASSLFWVGSSYNSPLH
TRBV14	TRBJ2-7	ASSLLDGRGDEQY
TRBV21-1	TRBJ1-3	ARSCSLFSGNTIY
TRBV5-1	TRBJ2-5	ASSWGGTEAGTQY
TRBV2	TRBJ1-5	ASSVWQTGSQPQH
TRBV7-9	TRBJ2-5	ASSTTGGPGETQY
TRBV2	TRBJ1-1	ASSETGAAGAF
TRBV9	TRBJ1-4	ASSPPSAGRTNEKLF
TRBV27	TRBJ2-3	ASSLEIGVLWTQY
TRBV5-4	TRBJ2-1	ASSQDRGPSYNEQF
TRBV5-1	TRBJ2-3	ASSLLAGSTDTQY
TRBV5-1	TRBJ2-4	ASGEAGAKNIQY
TRBV5-1	TRBJ2-5	ASSLVAKETQY
TRBV5-6	TRBJ1-2	ASSLARGQGINGYT
TRBV5-1	TRBJ2-5	ASSFAGTSGEYQETQY
TRBV11-2	TRBJ1-1	ASSLGQEPYPEAF
TRBV4-2	TRBJ1-2	ASSQVAGGEVNYGYT
TRBV7-2	TRBJ2-1	ASSFLGRDYEQF
TRBV6-6	TRBJ1-5	ASSYPGQGGQPQH
TRBV29-1	TRBJ2-3	SVAPPTDTQY
TRBV6-6	TRBJ1-2	ASSYLQGANYGYT
TRBV27	TRBJ2-7	ASSLEGTGPYEQY
TRBV10-3	TRBJ2-3	AISGLAVSTDTQY
TRBV6-1	TRBJ2-7	ASSESRLAGSYEQY
TRBV6-5	TRBJ1-1	ASRFTAGEAF
TRBV5-1	TRBJ1-1	ASSPPGGRGGAF
TRBV5-6	TRBJ2-2	ASSLVPGDWYTGELF
TRBV29-1	TRBJ2-3	SAVRAGTDTQY
TRBV6-5	TRBJ1-6	ASSYSPNYNSPLH
TRBV29-1	TRBJ2-7	SVNRDTSSYEQY
TRBV19	TRBJ1-2	ASSRATDYGYT
TRBV5-4	TRBJ1-1	ASSLAAFRTGDPEAF